This TCR beta chain was captured by sequencing in a study of cytotoxic CD8 clonotypes in ibrutinib-treated CLL. Study at large: Partial responses totalled roughly 24 and complete responses 2; after median approximately 74 months, about 14 remained remitted and about twelve progressed. Per sample, productive templates averaged almost 260,000 and productive rearrangements averaged approximately 90,000.

With respect to this clone: Its antigen is currently unknown.

TCRdb keeps only in-frame clones here, not all; method: immunoSEQ multiplex PCR. The sample records more than 70,000 clones, roughly three quarters being singletons. Notes on the study in general: Relative to age-matched healthy donors, clonality at baseline was higher, and it tracked circulating CD8+ T-cell counts. Contraction or stability on treatment was seen for public clonotypes, which were uncommon.

V trimming: 4 bases; J trimming: 7 bases; junction bases outside the gene matches: 10. This CDR3 spans 15 amino acids. CDR1 SGHNT and CDR2 YENEEA come from the germline V gene. The sequence came from a human donor with chronic lymphocytic leukemia. The rearrangement links TRBV11-3 to TRBJ2-3, with TRBD2 matching over 8 bases. The sequenced sample was PBMCs, obtained after 12 months of ibrutinib treatment. The CDR3 reads CASSSPAGGGYTQYF. Here the CDR3 DNA reads TGTGCCAGCAGCTCCCCAGCCGGGGGGGGTTATACGCAGTATTTT.